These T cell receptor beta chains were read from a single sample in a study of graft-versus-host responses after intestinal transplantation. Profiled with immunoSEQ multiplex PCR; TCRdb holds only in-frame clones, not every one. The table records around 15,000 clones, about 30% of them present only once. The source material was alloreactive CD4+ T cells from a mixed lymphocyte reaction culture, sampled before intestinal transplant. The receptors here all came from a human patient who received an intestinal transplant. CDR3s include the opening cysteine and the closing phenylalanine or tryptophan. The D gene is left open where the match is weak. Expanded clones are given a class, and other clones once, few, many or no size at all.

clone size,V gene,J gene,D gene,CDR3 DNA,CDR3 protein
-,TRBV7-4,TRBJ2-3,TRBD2,TGTGCCAGCAGCTACACTAGCGGCACAGATACGCAGTATTTT,CASSYTSGTDTQYF
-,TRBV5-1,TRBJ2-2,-,TGCGCCAGCAGCCCCCTTGGGAGCACCGGGGAGCTGTTTTTT,CASSPLGSTGELFF
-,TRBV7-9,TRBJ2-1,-,TGTGCCAGCAGCAGGGTAGCCTCCTACAATGAGCAGTTCTTC,CASSRVASYNEQFF
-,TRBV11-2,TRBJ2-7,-,TGTGCCAGCAGCCCCGTCGGGGGTTCGGGCCACTACGAGCAGTACTTC,CASSPVGGSGHYEQYF
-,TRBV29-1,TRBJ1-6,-,TGCAGCGTCAGAGACCACGATATTAATTCACCCCTCCACTTT,CSVRDHDINSPLHF
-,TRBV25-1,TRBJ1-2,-,TGTGCCAGCAGTACGAGGCGAAAACTGGGAAAGACCTATGGCTACACCTTC,CASSTRRKLGKTYGYTF
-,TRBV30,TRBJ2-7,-,TGTGCCTGGAGTGTATTGGGAGGGGGCGCCGAGCAGTACTTC,CAWSVLGGGAEQYF
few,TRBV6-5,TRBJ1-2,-,TGTGCCAGCAGACCGACAGGAACGGATGGCTACACCTTC,CASRPTGTDGYTF
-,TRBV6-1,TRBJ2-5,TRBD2,TGTGCCAGCAGTGACCTGAAGACGGGGGGGCGAGAGACCCAGTACTTC,CASSDLKTGGRETQYF
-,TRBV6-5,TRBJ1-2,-,TGTGCCAGCAGTGAGAACGCCTATGGCTACACCTTC,CASSENAYGYTF
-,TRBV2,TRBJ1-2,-,TGTGCCAGCAGTGAAAACTATGGCTACACCTTC,CASSENYGYTF
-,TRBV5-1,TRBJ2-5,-,TGCGCCAGCAGCTTGGGCCCGTCAGGGGAGCAAGAGACCCAGTACTTC,CASSLGPSGEQETQYF
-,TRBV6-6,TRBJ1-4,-,TGTGCCAGCAGTTCCGGGTATGAAAAACTGTTTTTT,CASSSGYEKLFF
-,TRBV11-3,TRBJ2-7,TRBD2,TGTGCCAGCAGCCCCTTTGCGGGGGGCGTCTACGAGCAGTACTTC,CASSPFAGGVYEQYF
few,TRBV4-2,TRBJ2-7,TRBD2,TGTGCCAGCAGGAGCGGGGCCCCCCCCTACGAGCAGTACTTC,CASRSGAPPYEQYF
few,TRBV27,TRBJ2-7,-,TGTGCCTGCAGGGGGGTGGGAGGGTTTCGCGAGCAGTACTTC,CACRGVGGFREQYF
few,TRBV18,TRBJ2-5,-,TGTGCCAGCTCACCACGGGTCGCACAAGAGACCCAGTACTTC,CASSPRVAQETQYF
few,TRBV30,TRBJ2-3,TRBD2,TGTGCCTGGAGTGTGGGACTAGCGGGAGGCGGGGATACGCAGTATTTT,CAWSVGLAGGGDTQYF
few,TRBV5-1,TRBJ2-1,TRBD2,TGCGCCAGCAGCTTGTTGCGGGGGAGCTCCTACAATGAGCAGTTCTTC,CASSLLRGSSYNEQFF
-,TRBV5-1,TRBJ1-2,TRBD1,TGCGCCAGCAGCATTCAGACAGGGCGAGGTGGCTACACCTTC,CASSIQTGRGGYTF
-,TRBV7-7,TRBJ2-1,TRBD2,TGTGCCAGCAGACAAGGGACTAGCCCTTTGGATGAGCAGTTCTTC,CASRQGTSPLDEQFF
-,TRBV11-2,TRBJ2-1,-,TGTGCCAGCAGCTTACAGGGGTCCTACAATGAGCAGTTCTTC,CASSLQGSYNEQFF
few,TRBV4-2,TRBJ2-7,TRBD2,TGTGCCAGCAGCCGACTAGCGGGGGAATCCTACGAGCAGTACTTC,CASSRLAGESYEQYF
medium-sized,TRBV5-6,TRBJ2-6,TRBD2,TGTGCCAGCAGCGACGGACTAGCGAAAGTTTACTCTGGGGCCAACGTCCTGACTTTC,CASSDGLAKVYSGANVLTF
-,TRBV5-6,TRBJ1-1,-,TGTGCCAGCAGCGGTCGTCTGTGGAACACTGAAGCTTTCTTT,CASSGRLWNTEAFF
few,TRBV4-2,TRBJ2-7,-,TGTGCCAGCAGCTTGGACAGCACCGGGCACTACGAGCAGTACTTC,CASSLDSTGHYEQYF
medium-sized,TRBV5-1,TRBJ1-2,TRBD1,TGCGCCAGCAGCTTGGAAACAGGGGGCGGTGGCTACACCTTC,CASSLETGGGGYTF
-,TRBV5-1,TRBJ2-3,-,TGCGCCAGCAACTACGGGGGAACAGATACGCAGTATTTT,CASNYGGTDTQYF
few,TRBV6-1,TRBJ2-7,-,TGTGCCAGCAGTCGCGGCGGGCTATCCTACGAGCAGTACTTC,CASSRGGLSYEQYF
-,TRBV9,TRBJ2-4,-,TGTGCCAGCAGCGTAGATATTGAGAACATTCAGTACTTC,CASSVDIENIQYF
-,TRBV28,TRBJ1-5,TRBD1,TGTGCCAGCAGTCCATCAGGGGGCCGCAATCAGCCCCAGCATTTT,CASSPSGGRNQPQHF